The text below deals with one T cell receptor (beta chain). Its specificity is unknown. This sample is drawn from a study of siplizumab effects on memory and regulatory T cells. Profiled with immunoSEQ multiplex PCR; TCRdb holds only in-frame clones, not every one. The sample lists 90,000 to 130,000 clones; 80% to 95% were seen once. General study results and limits: Naive T cells apparently outstripped memory cells in diversity and seemed major alloresponse contributors.

The CDR3 is 14 residues long. Trimming shortened V by 5 bases and J by 9 bases, and 14 bases separated the two germline ends. Germline CDR1 SNHLY, CDR2 FYNNEI. This chain joins TRBV2 and TRBJ1-6; D not certain. The sequence was obtained from a human donor in good health. Sequencing was done on a sample of CD4+ T cells sorted from blood. The CDR3 nucleotides are TGTGCCAGCAGTTCGGACGAAAAGGCTTCACCCCTCCACTTT. Its protein product is CASSSDEKASPLHF.